The T cell receptor (beta chain) under discussion was sequenced for a study of T cell changes during pregnancy in multiple sclerosis. TCRdb's table, derived via immunoSEQ multiplex PCR, lists solely in-frame clones and lacks some. This table has approximately 70,000 clones, 94% appearing once. This specimen consisted of CD4+ T cells from peripheral blood mononuclear cells, obtained after pregnancy. The receptor was derived from a female donor with multiple sclerosis, enrolled in a pregnancy study.

CDR3 sequence reads: CASSVVGETQYF. The DNA of the CDR3 is TGTGCCAGCAGCGTAGTGGGCGAGACCCAGTACTTC. The rearrangement uses TRBV9 and TRBJ2-5; D gene unclear. The V end lost 0 bases, the J end lost 5 bases, and 5 bases lay between the germline ends. There are 12 residues in the CDR3. Per germline, CDR1 SGDLS and CDR2 YYNGEE.